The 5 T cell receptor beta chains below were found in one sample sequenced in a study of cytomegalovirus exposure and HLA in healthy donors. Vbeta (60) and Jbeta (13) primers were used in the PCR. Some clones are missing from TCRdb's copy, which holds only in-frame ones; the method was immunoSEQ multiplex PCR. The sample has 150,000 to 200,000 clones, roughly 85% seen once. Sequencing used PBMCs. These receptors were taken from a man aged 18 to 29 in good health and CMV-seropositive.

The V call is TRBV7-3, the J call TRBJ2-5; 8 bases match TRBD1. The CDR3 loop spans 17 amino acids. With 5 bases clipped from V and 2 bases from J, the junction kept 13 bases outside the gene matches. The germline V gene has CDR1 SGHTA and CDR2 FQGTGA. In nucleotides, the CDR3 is TGTGCCAGCAGCCCCGGACAGGGAATCACCTCTCAAGAGACCCAGTACTTC. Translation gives CASSPGQGITSQETQYF.

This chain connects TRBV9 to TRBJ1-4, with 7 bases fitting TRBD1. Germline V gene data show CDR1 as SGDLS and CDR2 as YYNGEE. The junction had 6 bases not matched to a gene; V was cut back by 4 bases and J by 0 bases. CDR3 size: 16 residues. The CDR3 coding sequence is TGTGCCAGCAGCCTGGGACAGCCTGCAACTAATGAAAAACTGTTTTTT. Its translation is CASSLGQPATNEKLFF.

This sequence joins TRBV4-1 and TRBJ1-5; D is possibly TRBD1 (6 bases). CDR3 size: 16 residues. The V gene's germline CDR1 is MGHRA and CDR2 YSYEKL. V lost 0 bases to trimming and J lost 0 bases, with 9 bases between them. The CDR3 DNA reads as TGCGCCAGCAGCCAAGATAGGGACAATAGCAATCAGCCCCAGCATTTT. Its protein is CASSQDRDNSNQPQHF.

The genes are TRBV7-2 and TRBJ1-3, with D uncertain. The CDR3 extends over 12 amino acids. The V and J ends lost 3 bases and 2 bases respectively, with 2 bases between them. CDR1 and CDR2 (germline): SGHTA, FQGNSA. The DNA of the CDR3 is TGTGCCAGCAGCTTTACTGGAAACACCATATATTTT. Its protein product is CASSFTGNTIYF.

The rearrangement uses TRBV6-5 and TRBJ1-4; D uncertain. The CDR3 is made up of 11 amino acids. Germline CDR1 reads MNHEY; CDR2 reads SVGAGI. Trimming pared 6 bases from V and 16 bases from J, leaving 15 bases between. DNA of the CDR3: TGTGCCAGCAGATTTAACCGGGTACGGTTTTTT. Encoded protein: CASRFNRVRFF.